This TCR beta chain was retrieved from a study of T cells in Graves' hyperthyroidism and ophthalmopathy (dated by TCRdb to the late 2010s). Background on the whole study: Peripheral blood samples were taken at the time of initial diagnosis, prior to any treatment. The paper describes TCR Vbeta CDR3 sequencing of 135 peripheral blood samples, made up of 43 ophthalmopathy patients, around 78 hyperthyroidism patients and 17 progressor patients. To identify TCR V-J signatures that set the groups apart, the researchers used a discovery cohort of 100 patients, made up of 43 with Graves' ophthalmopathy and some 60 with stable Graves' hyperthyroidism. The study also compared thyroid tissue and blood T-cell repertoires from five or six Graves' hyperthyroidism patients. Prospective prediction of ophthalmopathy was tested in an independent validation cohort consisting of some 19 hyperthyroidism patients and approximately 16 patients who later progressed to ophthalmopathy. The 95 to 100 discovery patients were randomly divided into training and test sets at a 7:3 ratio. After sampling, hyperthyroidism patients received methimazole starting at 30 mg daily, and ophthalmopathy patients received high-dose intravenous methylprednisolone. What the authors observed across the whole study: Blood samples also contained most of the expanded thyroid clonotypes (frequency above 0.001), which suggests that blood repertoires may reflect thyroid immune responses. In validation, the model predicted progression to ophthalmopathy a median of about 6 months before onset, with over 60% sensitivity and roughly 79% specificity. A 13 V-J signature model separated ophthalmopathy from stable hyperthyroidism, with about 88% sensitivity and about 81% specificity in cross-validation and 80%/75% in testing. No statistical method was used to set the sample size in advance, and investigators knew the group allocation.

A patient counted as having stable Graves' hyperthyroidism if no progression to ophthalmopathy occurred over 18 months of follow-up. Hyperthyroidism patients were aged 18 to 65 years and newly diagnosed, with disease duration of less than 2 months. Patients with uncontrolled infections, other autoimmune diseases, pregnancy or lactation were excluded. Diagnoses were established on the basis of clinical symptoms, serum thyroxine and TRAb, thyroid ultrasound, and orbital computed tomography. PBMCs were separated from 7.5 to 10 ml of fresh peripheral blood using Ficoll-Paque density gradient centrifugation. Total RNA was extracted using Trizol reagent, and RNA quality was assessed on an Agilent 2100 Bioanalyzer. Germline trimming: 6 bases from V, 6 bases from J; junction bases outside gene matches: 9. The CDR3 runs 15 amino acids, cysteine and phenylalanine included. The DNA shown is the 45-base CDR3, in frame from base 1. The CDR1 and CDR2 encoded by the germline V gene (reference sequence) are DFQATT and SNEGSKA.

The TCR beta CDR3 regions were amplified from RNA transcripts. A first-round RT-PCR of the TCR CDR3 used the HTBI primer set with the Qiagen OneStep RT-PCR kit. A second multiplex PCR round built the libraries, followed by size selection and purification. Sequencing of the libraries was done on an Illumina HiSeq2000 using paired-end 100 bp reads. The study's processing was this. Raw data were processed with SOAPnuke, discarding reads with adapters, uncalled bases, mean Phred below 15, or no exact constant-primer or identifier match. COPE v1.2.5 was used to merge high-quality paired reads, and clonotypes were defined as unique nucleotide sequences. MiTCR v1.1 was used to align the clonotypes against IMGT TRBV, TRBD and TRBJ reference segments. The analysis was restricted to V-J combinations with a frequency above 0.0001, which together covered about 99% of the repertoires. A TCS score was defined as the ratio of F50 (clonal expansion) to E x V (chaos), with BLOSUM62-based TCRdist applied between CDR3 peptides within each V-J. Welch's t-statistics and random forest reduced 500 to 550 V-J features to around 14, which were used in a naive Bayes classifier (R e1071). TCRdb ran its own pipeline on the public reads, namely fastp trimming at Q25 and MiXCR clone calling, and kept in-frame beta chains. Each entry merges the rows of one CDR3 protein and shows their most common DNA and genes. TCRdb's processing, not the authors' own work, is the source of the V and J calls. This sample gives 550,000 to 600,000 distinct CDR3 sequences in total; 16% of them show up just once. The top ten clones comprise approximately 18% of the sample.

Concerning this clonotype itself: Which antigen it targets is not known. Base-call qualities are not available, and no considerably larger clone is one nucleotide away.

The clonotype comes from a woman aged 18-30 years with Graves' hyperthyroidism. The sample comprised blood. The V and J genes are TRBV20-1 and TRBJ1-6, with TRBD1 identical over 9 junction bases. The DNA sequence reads TGCAGTGCAAAATCCAACAGGGGGCTTAATTCACCCCTCCACTTT. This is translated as CSAKSNRGLNSPLHF.